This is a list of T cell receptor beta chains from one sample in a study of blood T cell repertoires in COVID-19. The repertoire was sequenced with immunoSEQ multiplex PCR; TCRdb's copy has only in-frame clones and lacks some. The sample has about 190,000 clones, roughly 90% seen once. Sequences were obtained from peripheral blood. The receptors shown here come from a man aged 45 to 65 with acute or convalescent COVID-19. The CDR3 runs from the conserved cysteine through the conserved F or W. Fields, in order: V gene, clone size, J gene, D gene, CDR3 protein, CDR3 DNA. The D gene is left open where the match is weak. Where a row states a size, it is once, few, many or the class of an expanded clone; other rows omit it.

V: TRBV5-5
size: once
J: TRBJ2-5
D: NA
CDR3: CASSLAKLETQYF
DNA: TGTGCCAGCAGCTTGGCTAAGTTAGAGACCCAGTACTTC

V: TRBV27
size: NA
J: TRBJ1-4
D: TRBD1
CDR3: CASSDEGGPEKLFF
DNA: TGTGCCAGCAGCGACGAAGGGGGCCCGGAAAAACTGTTTTTT

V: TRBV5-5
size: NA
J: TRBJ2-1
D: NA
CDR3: CASSLGQGGTYNEQFF
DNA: TGTGCCAGCAGCTTGGGCCAGGGCGGTACATACAATGAGCAGTTCTTC

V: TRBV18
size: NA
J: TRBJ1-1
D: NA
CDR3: CASSPVVSLDTEAFF
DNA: TGTGCCAGCTCACCGGTAGTTAGCTTGGACACTGAAGCTTTCTTT

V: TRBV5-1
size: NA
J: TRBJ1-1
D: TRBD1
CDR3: CASSGARTGANTEAFF
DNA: TGCGCCAGCAGCGGGGCCCGGACAGGGGCGAACACTGAAGCTTTCTTT

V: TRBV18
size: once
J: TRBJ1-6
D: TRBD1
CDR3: CASSPPTGEGSPLHF
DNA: TGTGCCAGCTCACCTCCGACAGGGGAAGGTTCACCCCTCCACTTT

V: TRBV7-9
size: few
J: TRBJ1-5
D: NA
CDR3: CASSLGPGVSNQPQHF
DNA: TGTGCCAGCAGCTTAGGACCAGGGGTGAGCAATCAGCCCCAGCATTTT

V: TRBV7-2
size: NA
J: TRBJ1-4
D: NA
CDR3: CASSPRRGGNEKLFF
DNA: TGTGCCAGCAGCCCAAGGCGCGGAGGCAATGAAAAACTGTTTTTT

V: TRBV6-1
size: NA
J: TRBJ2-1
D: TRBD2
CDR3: CASTERGTSSYNEQFF
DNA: TGTGCCAGCACTGAGCGGGGGACGAGCTCCTACAATGAGCAGTTCTTC

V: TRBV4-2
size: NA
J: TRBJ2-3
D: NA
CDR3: CASSQEGGISTDTQYF
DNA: TGTGCCAGCAGCCAAGAAGGCGGGATCAGCACAGATACGCAGTATTTT

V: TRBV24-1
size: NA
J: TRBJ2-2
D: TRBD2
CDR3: CATSDRSGSTGELFF
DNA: TGTGCCACCAGTGATCGTAGCGGGAGCACCGGGGAGCTGTTTTTT

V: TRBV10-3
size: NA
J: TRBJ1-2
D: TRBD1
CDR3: CAISAGQGAHYGYTF
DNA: TGTGCCATCAGTGCGGGACAGGGGGCGCACTATGGCTACACCTTC

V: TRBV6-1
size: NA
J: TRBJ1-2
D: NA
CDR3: CASSEVPGNYGYTF
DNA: TGTGCCAGCAGTGAAGTCCCGGGGAACTATGGCTACACCTTC

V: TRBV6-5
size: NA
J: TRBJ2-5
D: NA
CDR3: CASKDNAPETQYF
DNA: TGTGCCAGCAAGGACAATGCCCCAGAGACCCAGTACTTC

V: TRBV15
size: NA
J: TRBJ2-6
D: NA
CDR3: CATSRALLSGANVLTF
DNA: TGTGCCACCAGCAGAGCCCTCCTCTCTGGGGCCAACGTCCTGACTTTC

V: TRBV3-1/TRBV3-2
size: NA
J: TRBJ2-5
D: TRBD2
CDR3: CASSQERGGVETQYF
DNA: TGTGCCAGCAGCCAAGAGCGGGGGGGAGTGGAGACCCAGTACTTC

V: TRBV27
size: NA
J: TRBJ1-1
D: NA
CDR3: CASSTGGSATEAFF
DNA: TGTGCCAGCAGTACCGGAGGCTCGGCCACTGAAGCTTTCTTT

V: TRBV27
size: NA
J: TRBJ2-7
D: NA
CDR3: CASRPGWASSYEQYF
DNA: TGTGCCAGCAGACCCGGCTGGGCCAGCTCCTACGAGCAGTACTTC

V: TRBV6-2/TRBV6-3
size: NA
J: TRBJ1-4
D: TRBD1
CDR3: CASSPTGTGVLANEKLFF
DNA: TGTGCCAGCAGTCCAACCGGGACAGGGGTCTTGGCTAATGAAAAACTGTTTTTT

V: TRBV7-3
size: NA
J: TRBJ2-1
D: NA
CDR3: CASSPRVANNEQFF
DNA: TGTGCCAGCAGCCCGAGGGTCGCCAACAATGAGCAGTTCTTC

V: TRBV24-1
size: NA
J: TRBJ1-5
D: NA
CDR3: CATSDPGGQPQHF
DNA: TGTGCCACCAGTGATCCGGGGGGACAGCCCCAGCATTTT

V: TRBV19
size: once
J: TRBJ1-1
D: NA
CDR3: CASSIRGTEAFF
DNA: TGTGCCAGTAGTATAAGGGGGACTGAAGCTTTCTTT

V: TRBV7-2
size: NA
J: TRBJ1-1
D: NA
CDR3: CASSLGGGIGTEAFF
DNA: TGTGCCAGCAGCTTAGGCGGGGGGATAGGCACTGAAGCTTTCTTT

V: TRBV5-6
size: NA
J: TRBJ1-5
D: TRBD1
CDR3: CASSQDRDQPQHF
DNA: TGTGCCAGCAGCCAGGACAGGGACCAGCCCCAGCATTTT

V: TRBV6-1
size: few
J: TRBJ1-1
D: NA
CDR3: CASSENLARKNTEAFF
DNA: TGTGCCAGCAGTGAAAACCTTGCCAGGAAGAACACTGAAGCTTTCTTT

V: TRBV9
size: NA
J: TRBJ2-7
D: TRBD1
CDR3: CASSVDTGDTYEQYF
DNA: TGTGCCAGCAGCGTAGATACAGGGGATACCTACGAGCAGTACTTC

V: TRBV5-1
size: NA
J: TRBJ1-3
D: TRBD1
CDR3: CASRMTGGSGNTIYF
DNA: TGCGCCAGCAGAATGACAGGGGGCTCCGGAAACACCATATATTTT

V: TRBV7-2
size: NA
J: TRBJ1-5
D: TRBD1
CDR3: CASSLGQGANQPQHF
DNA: TGTGCCAGCAGCCTGGGACAGGGGGCCAATCAGCCCCAGCATTTT

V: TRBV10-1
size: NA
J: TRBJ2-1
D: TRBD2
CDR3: CASSGNSGGWNEQFF
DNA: TGCGCCAGCAGTGGTAATAGCGGGGGATGGAATGAGCAGTTCTTC

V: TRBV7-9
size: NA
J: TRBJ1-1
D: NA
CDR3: CASSYQQGTEAFF
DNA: TGTGCCAGCAGTTATCAACAGGGCACTGAAGCTTTCTTT

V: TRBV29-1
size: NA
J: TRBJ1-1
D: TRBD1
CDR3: CSAILRQGFTEAFF
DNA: TGCAGCGCCATTCTTAGACAGGGCTTCACTGAAGCTTTCTTT

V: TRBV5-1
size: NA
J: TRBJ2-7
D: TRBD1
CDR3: CASSQRTGVSYEQYF
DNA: TGCGCCAGCAGCCAGCGGACAGGGGTATCCTACGAGCAGTACTTC

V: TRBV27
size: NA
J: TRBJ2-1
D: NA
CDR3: CASTHAYEQFF
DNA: TGTGCCAGCACCCATGCCTACGAGCAGTTCTTC

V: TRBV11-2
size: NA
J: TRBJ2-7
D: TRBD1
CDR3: CASTSGPTGAHEQYF
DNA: TGTGCCAGCACCTCAGGCCCGACAGGGGCCCACGAGCAGTACTTC

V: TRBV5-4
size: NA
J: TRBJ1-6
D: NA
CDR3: CASSQVTYSGDSPLHF
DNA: TGTGCCAGCAGCCAGGTCACGTATAGCGGAGATTCACCCCTCCACTTT

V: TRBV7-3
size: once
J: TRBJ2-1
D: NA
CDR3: CASSLTLTSSYNEQFF
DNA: TGTGCCAGCAGCTTAACGTTAACTAGCTCCTACAATGAGCAGTTCTTC

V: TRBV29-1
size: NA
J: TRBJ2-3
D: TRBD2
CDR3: CSVGSGRPGTDTQYF
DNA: TGCAGCGTCGGGAGCGGGAGGCCGGGCACAGATACGCAGTATTTT

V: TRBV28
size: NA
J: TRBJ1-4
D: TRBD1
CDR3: CASSFGTGAQKLFF
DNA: TGTGCCAGCAGTTTCGGGACAGGGGCGCAAAAACTGTTTTTT

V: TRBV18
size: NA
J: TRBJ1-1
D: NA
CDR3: CASSVRTEAFF
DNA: TGTGCCAGCTCCGTGAGGACTGAAGCTTTCTTT

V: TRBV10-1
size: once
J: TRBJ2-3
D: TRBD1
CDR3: CASSDSQGLDTQYF
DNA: TGCGCCAGCAGTGATTCACAGGGGCTCGATACGCAGTATTTT

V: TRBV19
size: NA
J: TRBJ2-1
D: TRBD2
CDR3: CASSLHKTSGDNEQFF
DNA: TGTGCCAGTAGTTTACATAAGACTAGCGGCGACAATGAGCAGTTCTTC

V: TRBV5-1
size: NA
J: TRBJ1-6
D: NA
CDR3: CASSLSVGAPLHF
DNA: TGCGCCAGCAGCTTGAGTGTAGGGGCGCCCCTCCACTTT

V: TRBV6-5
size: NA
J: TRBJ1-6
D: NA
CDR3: CASSTTGNSPLHF
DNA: TGTGCCAGCAGCACTACAGGGAATTCACCCCTCCACTTT

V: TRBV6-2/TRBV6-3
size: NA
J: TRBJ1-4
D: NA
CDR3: CASSYLGALDEKLFF
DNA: TGTGCCAGCAGTTACCTTGGGGCACTTGATGAAAAACTGTTTTTT

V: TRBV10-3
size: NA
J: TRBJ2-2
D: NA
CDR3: CAISPGGANTGELFF
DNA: TGTGCCATCAGCCCCGGAGGAGCGAACACCGGGGAGCTGTTTTTT

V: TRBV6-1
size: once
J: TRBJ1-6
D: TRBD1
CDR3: CASSEADRGRSGSPLHF
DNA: TGTGCCAGCAGTGAAGCGGACAGGGGGCGTTCTGGTTCACCCCTCCACTTT

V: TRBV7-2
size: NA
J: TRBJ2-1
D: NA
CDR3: CASSPRSGWNGNEQFF
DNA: TGTGCCAGCAGCCCGAGGAGCGGGTGGAATGGCAATGAGCAGTTCTTC

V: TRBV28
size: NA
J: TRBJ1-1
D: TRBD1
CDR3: CASSGMGTVNTEAFF
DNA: TGTGCCAGCAGTGGCATGGGGACAGTGAACACTGAAGCTTTCTTT

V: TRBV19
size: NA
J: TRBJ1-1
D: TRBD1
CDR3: CASSTLGQGNTEAFF
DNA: TGTGCCAGTAGTACCTTAGGACAGGGGAACACTGAAGCTTTCTTT

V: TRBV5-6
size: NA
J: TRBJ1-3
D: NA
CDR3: CASNQRGGNTIYF
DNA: TGTGCCAGCAATCAAAGGGGTGGAAACACCATATATTTT

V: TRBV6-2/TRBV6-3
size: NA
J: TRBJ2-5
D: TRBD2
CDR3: CASRPSGKGTQYF
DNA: TGTGCCAGCAGGCCTAGCGGGAAGGGGACCCAGTACTTC

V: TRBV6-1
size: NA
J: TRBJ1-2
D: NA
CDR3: CASSEGYGGAYYGYTF
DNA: TGTGCCAGCAGTGAAGGGTATGGGGGGGCGTACTATGGCTACACCTTC

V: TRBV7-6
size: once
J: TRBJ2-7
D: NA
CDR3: CASSLVSLGGSYEQYF
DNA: TGTGCCAGCAGCTTAGTATCGCTCGGCGGCTCCTACGAGCAGTACTTC